This is a list of T cell receptor beta chains from one sample in a study of cytomegalovirus exposure and HLA in healthy donors. The repertoire was sequenced with immunoSEQ multiplex PCR; TCRdb's copy has only in-frame clones and lacks some. The table shows some 150,000 clones, with 75% to 85% occurring only once. The sequenced sample was PBMCs. These receptor sequences come from a woman in her fifties or sixties in good health and CMV-seronegative. Each CDR3 is given with its conserved first and last residue. The D gene is left open where the match is weak. Not every row has a clone size; where given, it reads once, few, many or a size class.

v_gene: TRBV2; abundance: .; j_gene: TRBJ1-1; d_gene: .; CDR3aa: CASRTRNTEAFF; CDR3nt: TGTGCCAGCAGGACACGGAACACTGAAGCTTTCTTT
v_gene: TRBV19; abundance: .; j_gene: TRBJ1-3; d_gene: .; CDR3aa: CASSTGGKSGNTIYF; CDR3nt: TGTGCCAGTAGTACCGGGGGGAAATCTGGAAACACCATATATTTT
v_gene: TRBV14; abundance: .; j_gene: TRBJ2-7; d_gene: .; CDR3aa: CASSQAREQYF; CDR3nt: TGTGCCAGCAGCCAAGCTCGCGAGCAGTACTTC
v_gene: TRBV25-1; abundance: .; j_gene: TRBJ1-2; d_gene: .; CDR3aa: CASSGSGTNLLNYGYTF; CDR3nt: TGTGCCAGCAGTGGATCAGGGACAAACCTTTTAAACTATGGCTACACCTTC
v_gene: TRBV5-4; abundance: .; j_gene: TRBJ1-4; d_gene: TRBD1; CDR3aa: CASSLFRDRGEKLFF; CDR3nt: TGTGCCAGCAGCTTATTCCGGGACAGAGGTGAAAAACTGTTTTTT
v_gene: TRBV18; abundance: .; j_gene: TRBJ2-5; d_gene: .; CDR3aa: CASSPLLTGRQETQYF; CDR3nt: TGTGCCAGCTCGCCCTTACTGACAGGGAGGCAAGAGACCCAGTACTTC
v_gene: TRBV7-9; abundance: once; j_gene: TRBJ1-1; d_gene: .; CDR3aa: CASSPAGREDTEAFF; CDR3nt: TGTGCCAGCAGCCCAGCGGGCAGGGAGGACACTGAAGCTTTCTTT
v_gene: TRBV2; abundance: once; j_gene: TRBJ2-5; d_gene: TRBD1; CDR3aa: CASGGTGGFQETQYF; CDR3nt: TGTGCCAGTGGGGGGACAGGGGGATTCCAAGAGACCCAGTACTTC
v_gene: TRBV15; abundance: few; j_gene: TRBJ2-7; d_gene: .; CDR3aa: CATSRVAGNSYEQYF; CDR3nt: TGTGCCACCAGCAGAGTGGCAGGTAACTCCTACGAGCAGTACTTC
v_gene: TRBV15; abundance: .; j_gene: TRBJ2-7; d_gene: .; CDR3aa: CATSRERRVEQYF; CDR3nt: TGTGCCACCAGCAGAGAGCGGAGGGTCGAGCAGTACTTC
v_gene: TRBV10-1; abundance: .; j_gene: TRBJ2-1; d_gene: TRBD2; CDR3aa: CASSEVQRGNNEQFF; CDR3nt: TGCGCCAGCAGTGAGGTCCAGCGGGGTAACAATGAGCAGTTCTTC
v_gene: TRBV11-2; abundance: .; j_gene: TRBJ1-2; d_gene: .; CDR3aa: CASSAGQLNYGYTF; CDR3nt: TGTGCCAGCAGCGCCGGACAGCTGAACTATGGCTACACCTTC
v_gene: TRBV10-3; abundance: .; j_gene: TRBJ2-3; d_gene: .; CDR3aa: CAISVEADTQYF; CDR3nt: TGTGCCATCAGTGTGGAGGCAGATACGCAGTATTTT
v_gene: TRBV18; abundance: .; j_gene: TRBJ2-3; d_gene: .; CDR3aa: CASSQGLSPDTQYF; CDR3nt: TGTGCCAGCTCACAAGGACTATCCCCAGATACGCAGTATTTT
v_gene: TRBV28; abundance: .; j_gene: TRBJ2-7; d_gene: TRBD1; CDR3aa: CASSLSLRQGPYEQYF; CDR3nt: TGTGCCAGCAGTTTATCCCTCCGACAGGGCCCCTACGAGCAGTACTTC
v_gene: TRBV6-5; abundance: .; j_gene: TRBJ1-2; d_gene: .; CDR3aa: CASSFITGPYGYTF; CDR3nt: TGTGCCAGCAGTTTCATTACAGGGCCCTATGGCTACACCTTC
v_gene: TRBV13; abundance: .; j_gene: TRBJ2-7; d_gene: .; CDR3aa: CASSIPGGGAGGDEQYF; CDR3nt: TGTGCCAGCAGCATCCCCGGGGGGGGCGCAGGGGGGGACGAGCAGTACTTC
v_gene: TRBV18; abundance: .; j_gene: TRBJ2-5; d_gene: .; CDR3aa: CASSPQGGETQYF; CDR3nt: TGTGCCAGCTCACCTCAGGGAGGAGAGACCCAGTACTTC
v_gene: TRBV9; abundance: .; j_gene: TRBJ2-3; d_gene: TRBD1; CDR3aa: CASSVQGARADTQYF; CDR3nt: TGTGCCAGCAGCGTCCAGGGGGCGCGCGCAGATACGCAGTATTTT
v_gene: TRBV5-6; abundance: .; j_gene: TRBJ1-3; d_gene: .; CDR3aa: CASSLAGGYSGNTIYF; CDR3nt: TGTGCCAGCAGCTTGGCCGGGGGTTACTCTGGAAACACCATATATTTT
v_gene: TRBV21-1; abundance: .; j_gene: TRBJ2-3; d_gene: .; CDR3aa: CASSKARRRFSITDTQYF; CDR3nt: TGTGCCAGCAGCAAAGCCAGGCGCAGATTCTCTATCACAGATACGCAGTATTTT
v_gene: TRBV7-9; abundance: .; j_gene: TRBJ1-4; d_gene: .; CDR3aa: CASSLDNRAEKLFF; CDR3nt: TGTGCCAGCAGCTTAGATAACAGGGCTGAAAAACTGTTTTTT
v_gene: TRBV7-2; abundance: .; j_gene: TRBJ2-3; d_gene: .; CDR3aa: CASSLVLRSDTQYF; CDR3nt: TGTGCCAGCAGCTTAGTTTTGCGTTCAGATACGCAGTATTTT
v_gene: TRBV6-4; abundance: .; j_gene: TRBJ2-1; d_gene: .; CDR3aa: CASSPDGGAMNEQFF; CDR3nt: TGTGCCAGCAGTCCCGATGGGGGGGCCATGAATGAGCAGTTCTTC
v_gene: TRBV6-1; abundance: few; j_gene: TRBJ1-2; d_gene: TRBD1; CDR3aa: CASSSGQGGGYTF; CDR3nt: TGTGCCAGCAGTTCGGGACAGGGAGGTGGCTACACCTTC
v_gene: TRBV5-1; abundance: .; j_gene: TRBJ2-7; d_gene: .; CDR3aa: CASSLERVSYEQYF; CDR3nt: TGCGCCAGCAGCTTGGAGCGCGTCTCCTACGAGCAGTACTTC
v_gene: TRBV5-8; abundance: .; j_gene: TRBJ2-1; d_gene: .; CDR3aa: CASSLGTANYNEQFF; CDR3nt: TGTGCCAGCAGCTTGGGGACAGCGAATTACAATGAGCAGTTCTTC
v_gene: TRBV10-3; abundance: .; j_gene: TRBJ1-1; d_gene: .; CDR3aa: CAASSLGGGADGTEAFF; CDR3nt: TGTGCCGCAAGTTCTTTAGGGGGAGGGGCAGACGGCACTGAAGCTTTCTTT
v_gene: TRBV4-2; abundance: .; j_gene: TRBJ2-1; d_gene: TRBD2; CDR3aa: CASSQGLAVYNEQFF; CDR3nt: TGTGCCAGCAGCCAAGGACTAGCAGTGTACAATGAGCAGTTCTTC
v_gene: TRBV5-1; abundance: .; j_gene: TRBJ2-5; d_gene: TRBD1; CDR3aa: CASSLDGQGYRETQYF; CDR3nt: TGCGCCAGCAGCTTGGATGGACAGGGGTACAGAGAGACCCAGTACTTC
v_gene: TRBV19; abundance: few; j_gene: TRBJ1-2; d_gene: TRBD1; CDR3aa: CASSRDRSPYGYTF; CDR3nt: TGTGCCAGTAGCAGGGACAGGTCACCCTATGGCTACACCTTC
v_gene: TRBV7-9; abundance: few; j_gene: TRBJ2-1; d_gene: .; CDR3aa: CASSPAEAGSYNEQFF; CDR3nt: TGTGCCAGCAGCCCGGCAGAGGCGGGTTCCTACAATGAGCAGTTCTTC
v_gene: TRBV10-1; abundance: .; j_gene: TRBJ2-5; d_gene: .; CDR3aa: CASSENRDVTQYF; CDR3nt: TGCGCCAGCAGTGAGAATCGGGATGTGACCCAGTACTTC
v_gene: TRBV7-3; abundance: .; j_gene: TRBJ1-5; d_gene: .; CDR3aa: CASSFGAGQPQHF; CDR3nt: TGTGCCAGCAGCTTCGGTGCGGGTCAGCCCCAGCATTTT
v_gene: TRBV15; abundance: .; j_gene: TRBJ2-7; d_gene: TRBD2; CDR3aa: CASSSGNSYEQYF; CDR3nt: TGTGCCAGCTCTAGCGGGAACTCCTACGAGCAGTACTTC
v_gene: TRBV11-3; abundance: .; j_gene: TRBJ1-1; d_gene: .; CDR3aa: CASSLPRAGPEAFF; CDR3nt: TGTGCCAGCAGCTTACCCCGTGCGGGCCCTGAAGCTTTCTTT
v_gene: TRBV27; abundance: .; j_gene: TRBJ2-3; d_gene: TRBD2; CDR3aa: CASSIRASGRDTQYF; CDR3nt: TGTGCCAGCAGCATCCGGGCTAGCGGGAGGGATACGCAGTATTTT
v_gene: TRBV5-8; abundance: .; j_gene: TRBJ2-7; d_gene: .; CDR3aa: CASSQSEIGQYF; CDR3nt: TGTGCCAGCAGCCAGTCGGAGATAGGGCAGTACTTC
v_gene: TRBV5-4; abundance: .; j_gene: TRBJ2-5; d_gene: .; CDR3aa: CASSSDIQETQYF; CDR3nt: TGTGCCAGCAGCTCAGATATACAAGAGACCCAGTACTTC
v_gene: TRBV6-5; abundance: .; j_gene: TRBJ2-2; d_gene: .; CDR3aa: CASSYTQGMDTGELFF; CDR3nt: TGTGCCAGCAGTTACACCCAGGGGATGGACACCGGGGAGCTGTTTTTT
v_gene: TRBV9; abundance: .; j_gene: TRBJ2-7; d_gene: .; CDR3aa: CASSADWRGLDGHEQYF; CDR3nt: TGTGCCAGCAGCGCCGATTGGCGGGGCCTCGACGGCCACGAGCAGTACTTC
v_gene: TRBV4-3; abundance: .; j_gene: TRBJ2-2; d_gene: .; CDR3aa: CASSVEPGSGELFF; CDR3nt: TGCGCCAGCAGCGTCGAACCGGGATCCGGGGAGCTGTTTTTT
v_gene: TRBV5-4; abundance: .; j_gene: TRBJ2-5; d_gene: .; CDR3aa: CASTPEGGPQETQYF; CDR3nt: TGTGCCAGCACCCCGGAGGGCGGACCTCAAGAGACCCAGTACTTC
v_gene: TRBV7-6; abundance: .; j_gene: TRBJ2-7; d_gene: TRBD1; CDR3aa: CASSSPRTGLNEQYF; CDR3nt: TGTGCCAGCAGCTCTCCCCGGACAGGGTTAAACGAGCAGTACTTC
v_gene: TRBV29-1; abundance: .; j_gene: TRBJ2-3; d_gene: .; CDR3aa: CSVENTGLTDTQYF; CDR3nt: TGCAGCGTTGAAAATACAGGGCTGACAGATACGCAGTATTTT
v_gene: TRBV29-1; abundance: few; j_gene: TRBJ1-2; d_gene: TRBD1; CDR3aa: CSVDPGQTNYGYTF; CDR3nt: TGCAGCGTTGACCCGGGACAGACAAACTATGGCTACACCTTC